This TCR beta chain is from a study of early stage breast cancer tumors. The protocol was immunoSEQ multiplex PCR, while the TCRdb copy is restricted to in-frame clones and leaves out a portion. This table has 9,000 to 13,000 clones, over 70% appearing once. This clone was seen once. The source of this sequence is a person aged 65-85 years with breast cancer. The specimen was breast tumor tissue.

CDR3 residues: CASSVDGNPYNEQFF. DNA of the CDR3: TGTGCCAGCAGCGTAGACGGGAACCCCTACAATGAGCAGTTCTTC. V is TRBV9 and J is TRBJ2-1, with a weak D call TRBD2 (5 bases). This CDR3 comprises 15 residues. Trimming left V 0 bases short and J 2 bases short, with 9 bases between. Germline V gives CDR1 SGDLS, CDR2 YYNGEE.